Given below is one T cell receptor beta chain in context. Authors' methods: Scientists estimated how many nucleated cells there were by amplifying reference gene primers. The method was immunoSEQ multiplex PCR; TCRdb's version includes in-frame clones alone and lacks a portion of them. That table gives V, J and clone size, and the DNA gave D and trimming. The table records 100,000 or so clones, 85% to 95% of them present only once. The CDR3 length is 14 residues. V lost 7 bases to trimming and J lost 2 bases, with 15 bases between them. The V gene's germline CDR1 is SEHNR and CDR2 FQNEAQ (reference sequence). The data are from a study of blood T cell repertoires in COVID-19.

The sample taken for sequencing was peripheral blood. This clonotype originated in a woman aged 60-75 years with active COVID-19. J is TRBJ2-7 and V is TRBV7-9; tentative D call: TRBD2 (5 bases). The CDR3, as DNA: TGTGCCAGCACAAGCGGTCGGAGCGCCTACGAGCAGTACTTC. Encoded protein: CASTSGRSAYEQYF.